These T cell receptor beta chains were read from a single sample in a study of CD8+CD57+ T cells in acquired aplastic anemia. TCRdb processed the reads anew with MiXCR; each CDR3 protein has one entry. This table holds around 120,000 distinct CDR3 sequences, about 40% found once. The sequencing input was sorted CD4+, CD8+, or CD8+CD57+ T cells (not recorded which) from PBMCs. These receptors were collected from a human donor with aplastic anemia. The CDR3 runs from the conserved cysteine through the conserved F or W. A D gene is named only where the DNA matches it firmly. A clone size is listed for some rows: how often the clone was seen (once, few, many), or a class if it is expanded.

D: -
size: many
J: TRBJ1-1
V: TRBV4-2
CDR3: CASSQGSKAAEAFF
DNA: TGTGCCAGCAGCCAAGGTAGTAAGGCCGCTGAAGCTTTCTTT

D: -
size: -
J: TRBJ1-1
V: TRBV2
CDR3: CATNRGGPIAEAFF
DNA: TGTGCCACTAACCGTGGGGGGCCAATCGCTGAAGCTTTCTTT

D: -
size: -
J: TRBJ1-4
V: TRBV9
CDR3: CASSVGGATNEKLFF
DNA: TGTGCCAGCAGCGTAGGAGGGGCAACTAATGAAAAACTGTTTTTT

D: TRBD1
size: -
J: TRBJ2-1
V: TRBV4-1
CDR3: CASSPHSGGYFGNEQFF
DNA: TGCGCCAGCAGCCCCCATTCAGGGGGTTATTTTGGAAATGAGCAGTTCTTC

D: TRBD1
size: many
J: TRBJ1-1
V: TRBV5-1
CDR3: CASSPRTGMNTEAFF
DNA: TGCGCCAGCAGCCCTAGGACAGGTATGAACACTGAAGCTTTCTTT

D: -
size: -
J: TRBJ2-1
V: TRBV10-3
CDR3: CAISDNNNEQFF
DNA: TGTGCCATCAGTGATAATAACAATGAGCAGTTCTTC

D: -
size: many
J: TRBJ1-4
V: TRBV9
CDR3: CASSPHSGGNLEKLFF
DNA: TGTGCCAGCAGCCCACACTCGGGAGGAAATTTGGAAAAACTGTTTTTT

D: -
size: once
J: TRBJ1-2
V: TRBV20-1
CDR3: CSALTQNYGYTF
DNA: TGCAGTGCATTGACACAGAACTATGGCTACACCTTC

D: -
size: -
J: TRBJ1-1
V: TRBV25-1
CDR3: CASSYSGTHNTEAFF
DNA: TGTGCCAGCAGTTACTCCGGGACCCATAACACTGAAGCTTTCTTT

D: TRBD1
size: many
J: TRBJ2-3
V: TRBV10-3
CDR3: CAIRNGTGTDTQYF
DNA: TGTGCCATCAGGAACGGGACAGGTACAGATACGCAGTATTTT

D: TRBD1
size: many
J: TRBJ1-3
V: TRBV5-4
CDR3: CASSLGGTGLSGNTIYF
DNA: TGTGCCAGCAGCTTGGGCGGGACAGGGCTTTCTGGAAACACCATATATTTT

D: -
size: many
J: TRBJ2-2
V: TRBV10-3
CDR3: CAITLGQSTGELFF
DNA: TGTGCCATCACCCTAGGACAGTCAACCGGGGAGCTGTTTTTT

D: TRBD1
size: -
J: TRBJ1-2
V: TRBV29-1
CDR3: CSVAGTDYGYTF
DNA: TGCAGCGTTGCTGGGACAGACTATGGCTACACCTTC

D: -
size: -
J: TRBJ2-7
V: TRBV7-6
CDR3: CASSLSATYEQYF
DNA: TGTGCCAGCAGCTTAAGCGCAACCTACGAGCAGTACTTC

D: -
size: many
J: TRBJ2-5
V: TRBV19
CDR3: CASSARAPATPVETQYF
DNA: TGTGCCAGTAGTGCGAGGGCGCCGGCTACCCCAGTGGAGACCCAGTACTTC

D: -
size: many
J: TRBJ1-5
V: TRBV7-8
CDR3: CASSLGGGFQPQHF
DNA: TGTGCCAGCAGCTTAGGGGGGGGTTTTCAGCCCCAGCATTTT

D: -
size: -
J: TRBJ2-1
V: TRBV7-8
CDR3: CASSFSNNEQFF
DNA: TGTGCCAGCAGCTTCTCGAACAATGAGCAGTTCTTC

D: -
size: -
J: TRBJ2-7
V: TRBV7-2
CDR3: CAISRGGPRPYEQYF
DNA: TGTGCCATCTCGAGGGGTGGACCACGCCCCTACGAGCAGTACTTC

D: -
size: many
J: TRBJ1-5
V: TRBV20-1
CDR3: CSARQGIQPQHF
DNA: TGCAGTGCTAGACAGGGGATACAGCCCCAGCATTTT

D: -
size: -
J: TRBJ2-1
V: TRBV2
CDR3: CASRLEGEQFF
DNA: TGTGCCAGCAGGCTTGAAGGTGAGCAGTTCTTC

D: -
size: many
J: TRBJ2-3
V: TRBV6-5
CDR3: CASSYRRNTQYF
DNA: TGTGCCAGCAGTTACAGGCGAAATACGCAGTATTTT

D: -
size: many
J: TRBJ1-6
V: TRBV4-2
CDR3: CASSHLSGAGSSPLHF
DNA: TGTGCCAGCAGCCACTTATCGGGGGCGGGGAGTTCACCCCTCCACTTT

D: -
size: many
J: TRBJ1-5
V: TRBV20-1
CDR3: CSAPQEGFGNQPQHF
DNA: TGCAGTGCTCCTCAGGAGGGGTTCGGCAATCAGCCCCAGCATTTT

D: -
size: many
J: TRBJ2-3
V: TRBV29-1
CDR3: CSVEGSTDTQYF
DNA: TGCAGCGTTGAAGGGAGCACAGATACGCAGTATTTT

D: -
size: many
J: TRBJ1-6
V: TRBV3-1
CDR3: CASSLQGVSSPLHF
DNA: TGTGCCAGCAGTCTACAGGGTGTAAGTTCACCCCTCCACTTT

D: -
size: -
J: TRBJ1-1
V: TRBV7-9
CDR3: CASTEGNTEAFF
DNA: TGTGCCAGCACTGAGGGGAACACTGAAGCTTTCTTT

D: -
size: many
J: TRBJ2-4
V: TRBV15
CDR3: CATSRMGLVAKNIQYF
DNA: TGTGCCACCAGCAGAATGGGACTCGTAGCCAAAAACATTCAGTACTTC

D: -
size: many
J: TRBJ1-6
V: TRBV27
CDR3: CASSPRFGSLGSPLHF
DNA: TGTGCCAGCAGTCCCCGATTCGGGAGTTTGGGTTCACCCCTCCACTTT

D: TRBD2
size: few
J: TRBJ2-1
V: TRBV7-9
CDR3: CASSPARAGGPKQFF
DNA: TGTGCCAGCAGCCCAGCCCGAGCGGGGGGCCCGAAGCAGTTCTTC

D: TRBD1
size: -
J: TRBJ1-5
V: TRBV27
CDR3: CASRETGGINQPQHF
DNA: TGTGCCAGCAGAGAAACAGGGGGGATCAATCAGCCCCAGCATTTT

D: -
size: once
J: TRBJ1-1
V: TRBV19
CDR3: CASYGESNEAFF
DNA: TGTGCCAGTTACGGGGAGTCTAATGAAGCTTTCTTT

D: -
size: -
J: TRBJ2-7
V: TRBV6-1
CDR3: CASSEYSHEQYF
DNA: TGTGCCAGCAGTGAATACAGCCACGAGCAGTACTTC

D: TRBD1
size: many
J: TRBJ2-6
V: TRBV20-1
CDR3: CSAPGQGGPGANVLTF
DNA: TGCAGTGCTCCGGGACAGGGAGGACCTGGGGCCAACGTCCTGACTTTC

D: -
size: -
J: TRBJ1-3
V: TRBV19
CDR3: CASSSSGSNTIYF
DNA: TGTGCCAGTAGTTCCTCTGGGTCTAACACCATATATTTT

D: TRBD2
size: -
J: TRBJ2-3
V: TRBV10-3
CDR3: CAISEGPGTSADTQYF
DNA: TGTGCCATCAGTGAGGGGCCGGGGACTAGCGCAGATACGCAGTATTTT

D: -
size: -
J: TRBJ1-6
V: TRBV10-3
CDR3: CASSYYGQPVWLHF
DNA: TGTGCCAGCAGTTACTACGGACAGCCAGTATGGCTACACTTT

D: TRBD1
size: once
J: TRBJ1-2
V: TRBV7-3
CDR3: CASSPGQGTYGHTF
DNA: TGTGCCAGCAGCCCGGGACAGGGGACGTATGGCCACACCTTC

D: -
size: many
J: TRBJ2-7
V: TRBV25-1
CDR3: CASSEKAGLPDEQYF
DNA: TGTGCCAGCAGTGAAAAGGCAGGTCTACCGGACGAGCAGTACTTC

D: TRBD1
size: few
J: TRBJ1-6
V: TRBV6-2/TRBV6-3
CDR3: CASSPGGPSPLHF
DNA: TGTGCCAGCAGCCCAGGGGGGCCTTCACCCCTCCACTTT

D: -
size: -
J: TRBJ2-1
V: TRBV7-7
CDR3: CASSLEEGNDEQFF
DNA: TGTGCCAGCAGCTTAGAGGAGGGAAATGATGAGCAGTTCTTC

D: TRBD1
size: many
J: TRBJ1-6
V: TRBV20-1
CDR3: CSALGQGDSPLHF
DNA: TGCAGTGCCCTGGGACAGGGTGATTCACCCCTCCACTTT

D: TRBD1
size: many
J: TRBJ1-2
V: TRBV11-1
CDR3: CASSSRDRGLFNYGYTF
DNA: TGTGCCAGCAGCTCCCGGGACAGGGGGCTGTTTAACTATGGCTACACCTTC

D: -
size: many
J: TRBJ1-2
V: TRBV6-1
CDR3: CASRTRDLLLGYTF
DNA: TGTGCCAGCAGGACACGGGACCTTCTCCTTGGCTACACCTTC

D: -
size: -
J: TRBJ1-1
V: TRBV6-5
CDR3: CASSLLGDRRRRTEAFF
DNA: TGTGCCAGCAGTTTATTAGGGGACCGGAGACGCAGAACTGAAGCTTTCTTT

D: TRBD2
size: -
J: TRBJ2-3
V: TRBV4-3
CDR3: CANSHTSGGTDTRYF
DNA: TGCGCCAACAGCCACACTAGCGGGGGCACAGATACGCGGTATTTT

D: -
size: -
J: TRBJ2-1
V: TRBV7-3
CDR3: CASSKGRGSNEQFF
DNA: TGTGCCAGCAGCAAAGGCAGGGGAAGCAATGAGCAGTTCTTC

D: -
size: -
J: TRBJ2-1
V: TRBV2
CDR3: CASLARTEQFF
DNA: TGTGCCAGCTTGGCACGGACAGAGCAGTTCTTC

D: -
size: many
J: TRBJ1-4
V: TRBV7-6
CDR3: CASSLSVATNEKLFF
DNA: TGTGCCAGCAGCTTGTCAGTAGCAACTAATGAAAAACTGTTTTTT

D: TRBD2
size: many
J: TRBJ2-3
V: TRBV9
CDR3: CASSVGGGAGVTDTQYF
DNA: TGTGCCAGCAGCGTGGGGGGAGGTGCGGGGGTAACCGATACGCAGTATTTT

D: -
size: many
J: TRBJ2-7
V: TRBV6-1
CDR3: CASSDHYEQYF
DNA: TGTGCCAGCAGTGATCACTACGAGCAGTACTTC

D: -
size: -
J: TRBJ2-2
V: TRBV7-3
CDR3: CASRPDSGELFF
DNA: TGTGCCAGCAGGCCCGATTCCGGGGAGCTGTTTTTT